This T cell receptor (beta chain) was found in a study of blood T cell repertoires in COVID-19. The wider study: T cells, B-cell-depleted T cells, or PBMCs provided the cDNA or gDNA that served as material.

Clones were read by immunoSEQ multiplex PCR, and TCRdb kept only the in-frame ones, dropping some. The table includes some 88,000 clones, less than 90% detected once. Sequenced material: peripheral blood. The receptor was isolated from a man aged 55 to 70 with acute or convalescent COVID-19.

CDR3 nucleotide sequence: TGTGCCTGGAGTGAAAGCAGGGAGACCCAGTACTTC. It translates to CAWSESRETQYF. This chain joins TRBV30 and TRBJ2-5, with D unclear. The CDR3 extends over 12 amino acids. Trimming took off 1 base at V and 5 bases at J, with 8 bases between the two ends. Germline values: CDR1 GTSNPN, CDR2 SVGIG (reference sequence). Using reference TRBV30 and TRBJ2-5 for the parts outside the CDR3, the full variable domain is SQTIHQWPATLVQPVGSPLSLECTVEGTSNPNLYWYRQAAGRGLQLLFYSVGIGQISSEVPQNLSASRPQDRQFILSSKKLLLSDSGFYLCAWSESRETQYFGPGTRLLVL.